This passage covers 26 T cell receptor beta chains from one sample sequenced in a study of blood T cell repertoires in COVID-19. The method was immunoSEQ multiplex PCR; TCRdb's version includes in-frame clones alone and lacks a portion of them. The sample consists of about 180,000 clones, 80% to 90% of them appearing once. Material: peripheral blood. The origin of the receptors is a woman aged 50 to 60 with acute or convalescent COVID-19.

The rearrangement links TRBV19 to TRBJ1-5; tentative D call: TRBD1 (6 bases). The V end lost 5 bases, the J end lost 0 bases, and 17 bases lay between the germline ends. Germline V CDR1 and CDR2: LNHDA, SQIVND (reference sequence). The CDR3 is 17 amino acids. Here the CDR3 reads CASSPTRGPYSNQPQHF. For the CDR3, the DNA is TGTGCCAGTAGTCCGACCAGGGGACCTTATAGCAATCAGCCCCAGCATTTT.

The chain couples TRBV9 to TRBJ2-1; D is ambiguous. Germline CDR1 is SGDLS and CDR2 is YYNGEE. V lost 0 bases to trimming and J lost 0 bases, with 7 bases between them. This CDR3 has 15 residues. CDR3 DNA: TGTGCCAGCAGCGTAGGACACCGCTCCTACAATGAGCAGTTCTTC. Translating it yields CASSVGHRSYNEQFF.

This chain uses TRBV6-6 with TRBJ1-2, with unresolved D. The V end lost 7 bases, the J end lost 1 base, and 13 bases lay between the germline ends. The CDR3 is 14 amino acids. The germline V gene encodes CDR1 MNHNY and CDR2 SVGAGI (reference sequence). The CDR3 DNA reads TGTGCCAGCACAACGCGGCAGTTTAACTATGGCTACACCTTC. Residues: CASTTRQFNYGYTF.

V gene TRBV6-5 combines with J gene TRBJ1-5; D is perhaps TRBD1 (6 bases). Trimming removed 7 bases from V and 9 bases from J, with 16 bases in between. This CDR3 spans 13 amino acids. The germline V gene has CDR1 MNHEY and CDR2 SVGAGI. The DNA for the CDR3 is TGTGCCAGCAAGGGGGAGAGGATAGGGCCCCAGCATTTT. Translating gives CASKGERIGPQHF.

CDR3 sequence reads: CASSSRYSGEGYNEQFF. The CDR3 DNA sequence: TGTGCCAGCAGCTCTCGATATAGCGGGGAGGGCTACAATGAGCAGTTCTTC. The chain links TRBV9 to TRBJ2-1; 8 bases map to TRBD2. The germline V gene has CDR1 SGDLS and CDR2 YYNGEE. The V segment lost 4 bases and the J segment 3 bases; nucleotides outside the gene matches: 12. The CDR3 loop spans 17 amino acids.

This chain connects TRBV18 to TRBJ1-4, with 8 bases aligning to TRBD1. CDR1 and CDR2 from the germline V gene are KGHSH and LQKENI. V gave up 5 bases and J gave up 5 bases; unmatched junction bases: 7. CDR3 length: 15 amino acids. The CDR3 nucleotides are TGTGCCAGCTCATCTTGGACAGGGCAGAATGAAAAACTGTTTTTT. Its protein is CASSSWTGQNEKLFF.

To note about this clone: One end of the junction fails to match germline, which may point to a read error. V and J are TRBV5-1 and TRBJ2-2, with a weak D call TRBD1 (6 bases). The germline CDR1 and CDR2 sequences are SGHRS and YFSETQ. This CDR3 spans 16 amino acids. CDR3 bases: TGCGCCAGCACCTTGGGGGCCGTCAGGGCGGCCGGGGAGCTGTTTTTT. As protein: CASTLGAVRAAGELFF.

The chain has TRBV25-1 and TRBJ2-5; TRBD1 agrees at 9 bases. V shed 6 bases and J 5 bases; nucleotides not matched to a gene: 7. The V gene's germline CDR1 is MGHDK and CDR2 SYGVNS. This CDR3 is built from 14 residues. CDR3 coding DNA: TGTGCCAGCAGCACTCGGACAGGGGTGGAGACCCAGTACTTC. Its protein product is CASSTRTGVETQYF.

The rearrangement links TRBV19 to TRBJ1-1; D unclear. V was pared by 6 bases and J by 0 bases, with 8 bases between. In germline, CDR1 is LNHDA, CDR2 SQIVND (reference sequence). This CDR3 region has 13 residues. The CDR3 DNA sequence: TGTGCCAGTAGCGACACATTGAACACTGAAGCTTTCTTT. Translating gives CASSDTLNTEAFF.

The DNA of the CDR3 is TGTGCCAGTAGTTCCGCGGGAGGCCCCTACGAGCAGTACTTC. Translating it yields CASSSAGGPYEQYF. The chain couples TRBV19 to TRBJ2-7; TRBD2 matches at 8 bases. The CDR3 sequence is 14 residues long. Germline assignment: CDR1 LNHDA and CDR2 SQIVND (reference sequence). V was pared by 5 bases and J by 2 bases, with 5 bases of the junction left unmatched.

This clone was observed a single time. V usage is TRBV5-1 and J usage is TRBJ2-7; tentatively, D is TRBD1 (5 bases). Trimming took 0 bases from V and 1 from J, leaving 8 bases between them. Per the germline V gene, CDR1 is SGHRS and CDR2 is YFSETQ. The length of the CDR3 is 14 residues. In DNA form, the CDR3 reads TGCGCCAGCAGCTTGGTCCAGGGATCCTACGAGCAGTACTTC. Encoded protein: CASSLVQGSYEQYF. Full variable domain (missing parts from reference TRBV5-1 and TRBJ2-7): KAGVTQTPRYLIKTRGQQVTLSCSPISGHRSVSWYQQTPGQGLQFLFEYFSETQRNKGNFPGRFSGRQFSNSRSEMNVSTLELGDSALYLCASSLVQGSYEQYFGPGTRLTVT.

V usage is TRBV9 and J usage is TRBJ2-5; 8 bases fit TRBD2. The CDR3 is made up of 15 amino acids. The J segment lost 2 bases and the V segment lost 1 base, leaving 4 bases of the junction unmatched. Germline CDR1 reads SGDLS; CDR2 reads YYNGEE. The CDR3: CASSVTGGLQETQYF. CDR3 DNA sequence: TGTGCCAGCAGCGTAACGGGGGGGCTACAAGAGACCCAGTACTTC.

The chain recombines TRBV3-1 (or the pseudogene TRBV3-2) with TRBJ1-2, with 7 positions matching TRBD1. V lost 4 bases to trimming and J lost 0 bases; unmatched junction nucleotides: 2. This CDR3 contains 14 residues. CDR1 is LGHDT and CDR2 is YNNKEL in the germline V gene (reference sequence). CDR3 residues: CASSPGTANYGYTF. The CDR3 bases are TGTGCCAGCAGCCCGGGGACAGCTAACTATGGCTACACCTTC.

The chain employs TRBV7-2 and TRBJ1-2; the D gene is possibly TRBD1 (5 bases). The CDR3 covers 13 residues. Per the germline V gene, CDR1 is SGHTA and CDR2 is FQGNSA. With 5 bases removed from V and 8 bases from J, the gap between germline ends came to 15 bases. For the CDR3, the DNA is TGTGCCAGCAGCGAAGGGGCCATGGGAGGCTACACCTTC. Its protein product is CASSEGAMGGYTF.

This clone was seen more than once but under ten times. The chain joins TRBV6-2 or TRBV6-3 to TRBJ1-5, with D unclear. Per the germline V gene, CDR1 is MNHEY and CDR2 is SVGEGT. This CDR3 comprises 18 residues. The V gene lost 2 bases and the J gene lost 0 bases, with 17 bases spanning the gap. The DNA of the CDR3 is TGTGCCAGCAGTTACGGCTCACAGACGACCCTTAGCAATCAGCCCCAGCATTTT. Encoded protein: CASSYGSQTTLSNQPQHF.

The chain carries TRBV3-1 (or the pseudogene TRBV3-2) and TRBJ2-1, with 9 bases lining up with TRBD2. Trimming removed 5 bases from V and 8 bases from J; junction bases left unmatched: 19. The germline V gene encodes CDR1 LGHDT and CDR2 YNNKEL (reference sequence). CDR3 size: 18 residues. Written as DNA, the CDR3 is TGTGCCAGCAGCGGCTGGTCCGTGAGCGGGAGGTATTTAGATGAGCAGTTCTTC. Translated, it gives CASSGWSVSGRYLDEQFF.

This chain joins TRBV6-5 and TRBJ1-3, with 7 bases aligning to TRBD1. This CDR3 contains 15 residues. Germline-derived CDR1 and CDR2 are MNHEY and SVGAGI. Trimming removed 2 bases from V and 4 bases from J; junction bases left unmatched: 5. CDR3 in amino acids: CASSYDRVGGNTIYF. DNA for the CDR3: TGTGCCAGCAGTTACGACAGGGTCGGGGGAAACACCATATATTTT.

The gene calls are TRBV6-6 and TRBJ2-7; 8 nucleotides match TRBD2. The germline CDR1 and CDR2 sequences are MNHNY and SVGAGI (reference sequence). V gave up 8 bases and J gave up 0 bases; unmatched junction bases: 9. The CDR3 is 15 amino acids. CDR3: CASYDAAGGSYEQYF. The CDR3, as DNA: TGTGCCAGCTACGACGCGGCGGGGGGCTCCTACGAGCAGTACTTC.

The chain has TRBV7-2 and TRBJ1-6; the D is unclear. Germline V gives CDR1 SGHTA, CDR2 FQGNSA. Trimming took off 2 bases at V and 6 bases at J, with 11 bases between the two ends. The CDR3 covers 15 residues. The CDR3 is CASSLNQELNSPLHF. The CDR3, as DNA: TGTGCCAGCAGCTTAAACCAGGAACTTAATTCACCCCTCCACTTT. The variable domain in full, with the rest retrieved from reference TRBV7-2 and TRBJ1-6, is GAGVSQSPSNKVTEKGKDVELRCDPISGHTALYWYRQSLGQGLEFLIYFQGNSAPDKSGLPSDRFSAERTGGSVSTLTIQRTQQEDSAVYLCASSLNQELNSPLHFGNGTRLTVT.

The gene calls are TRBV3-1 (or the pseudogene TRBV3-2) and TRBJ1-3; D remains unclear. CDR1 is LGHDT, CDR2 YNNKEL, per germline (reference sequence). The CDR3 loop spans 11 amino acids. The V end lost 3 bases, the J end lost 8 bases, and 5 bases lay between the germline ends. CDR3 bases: TGTGCCAGCAGCCACTTAGACACCATATATTTT. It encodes CASSHLDTIYF.

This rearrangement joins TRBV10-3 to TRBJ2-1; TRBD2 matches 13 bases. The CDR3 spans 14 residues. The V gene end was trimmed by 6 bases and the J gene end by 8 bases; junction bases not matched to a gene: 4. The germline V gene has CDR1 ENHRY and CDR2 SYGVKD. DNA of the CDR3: TGTGCCATCAGATGGACTAGCGGGAGTGATGAGCAGTTCTTC. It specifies CAIRWTSGSDEQFF.

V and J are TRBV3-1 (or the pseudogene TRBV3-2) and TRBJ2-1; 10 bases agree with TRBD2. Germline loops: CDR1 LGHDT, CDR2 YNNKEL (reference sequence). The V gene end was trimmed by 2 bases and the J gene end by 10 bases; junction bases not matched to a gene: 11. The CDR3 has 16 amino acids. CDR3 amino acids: CASSQMLAGGPGEQFF. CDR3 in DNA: TGTGCCAGCAGCCAAATGTTAGCGGGAGGCCCCGGGGAGCAGTTCTTC.

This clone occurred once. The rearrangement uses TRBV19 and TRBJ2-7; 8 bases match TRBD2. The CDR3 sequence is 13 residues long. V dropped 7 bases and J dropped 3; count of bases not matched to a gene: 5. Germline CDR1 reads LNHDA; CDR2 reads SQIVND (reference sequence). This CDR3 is CASNERGNYEQYF. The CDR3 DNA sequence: TGTGCCAGTAATGAGCGGGGGAACTACGAGCAGTACTTC.

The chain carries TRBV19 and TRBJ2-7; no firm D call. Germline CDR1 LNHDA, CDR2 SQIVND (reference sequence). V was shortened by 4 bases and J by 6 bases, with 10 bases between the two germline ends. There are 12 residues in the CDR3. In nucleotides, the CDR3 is TGTGCCAGTAGTAGGCTGATTGGCGAGCAGTACTTC. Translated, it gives CASSRLIGEQYF.

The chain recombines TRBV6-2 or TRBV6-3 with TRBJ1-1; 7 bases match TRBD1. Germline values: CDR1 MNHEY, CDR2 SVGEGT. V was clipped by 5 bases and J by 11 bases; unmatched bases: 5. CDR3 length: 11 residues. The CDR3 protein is CASSLGQEAFF. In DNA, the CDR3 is TGTGCCAGCAGTCTCGGACAGGAGGCTTTCTTT.

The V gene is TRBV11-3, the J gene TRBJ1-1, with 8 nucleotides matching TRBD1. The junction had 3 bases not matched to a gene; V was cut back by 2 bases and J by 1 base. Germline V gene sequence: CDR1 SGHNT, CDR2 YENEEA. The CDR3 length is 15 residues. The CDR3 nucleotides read TGTGCCAGCAGCTTACAGGGGGCGCAGAACACTGAAGCTTTCTTT. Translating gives CASSLQGAQNTEAFF.